One and the same sample provided the 20 T cell receptor beta chains below, sequenced in a study of T cell responses to AZD1222 COVID-19 vaccine. Produced via immunoSEQ multiplex PCR; TCRdb's table is partial and in-frame only. The table includes approximately 130,000 clones, 90% to 95% detected once. Sequencing used peripheral blood, obtained on day 0 of AZD1222 vaccination. Every receptor here comes from an adult in good health.

The V gene is TRBV6-4, the J gene TRBJ1-1; D perhaps matches TRBD1 (5 bases). The V gene's germline CDR1 is MRHNA and CDR2 SNTAGT. Trimming took 4 bases from V and 5 from J, leaving 14 bases between them. The CDR3 runs to 14 residues. As DNA, the CDR3 is TGTGCCAGCAGTGCTATCGGGGGGATGACTGAAGCTTTCTTT. Translated, it gives CASSAIGGMTEAFF.

This clone was seen just once. The rearrangement links TRBV6-4 to TRBJ1-1; a weak D match, TRBD1 (5 bases). Trimming pared 6 bases from V and 1 base from J, leaving 9 bases between. The germline V gene has CDR1 MRHNA and CDR2 SNTAGT. The CDR3 has 13 residues. CDR3 region: CASRGHPNTEAFF. CDR3 sequence (DNA): TGTGCCAGCAGAGGACACCCGAACACTGAAGCTTTCTTT.

This clone was detected only once. The chain carries TRBV10-3 and TRBJ1-1; a possible D gene is TRBD1 (5 bases). Looked up from germline, CDR1 is ENHRY and CDR2 is SYGVKD. The CDR3 length is 14 residues. The ends were cut back, 3 bases at V and 2 bases at J, with 10 bases in the middle. CDR3 nucleotides: TGTGCCATCAGTGATAGAGGGGCTAACACTGAAGCTTTCTTT. Translating it yields CAISDRGANTEAFF.

The chain couples TRBV27 to TRBJ2-7; 12 nucleotides match TRBD2. This CDR3 region has 16 residues. Germline loops: CDR1 MNHEY, CDR2 SMNVEV (reference sequence). The V segment lost 5 bases and the J segment 4 bases; nucleotides outside the gene matches: 9. The CDR3 region is CASSAPTSGSTYEQYF. CDR3 sequence (DNA): TGTGCCAGCAGTGCTCCGACTAGCGGGAGTACGTACGAGCAGTACTTC.

This clone was observed a single time. The chain carries TRBV19 and TRBJ1-4; tentative D call: TRBD1 (6 bases). Germline lookup yields CDR1 LNHDA and CDR2 SQIVND (reference sequence). V was pared by 9 bases and J by 0 bases, with 11 bases between. The CDR3 consists of 14 residues. The CDR3 bases are TGTGCCAGCAAACCAGGGGCAACTAATGAAAAACTGTTTTTT. This gives the protein CASKPGATNEKLFF.

The V gene is TRBV4-3, the J gene TRBJ1-2, with 8 bases matching TRBD1. This CDR3 has 18 residues. J gave up 2 bases and V 0 bases, and 11 bases lay outside the gene matches. Germline CDR1 and CDR2: LGHNA and YSLEER. The CDR3 region has the DNA TGCGCCAGCAGCCAAGAGAGGGCACGGGACAGGCCCAACTATGGCTACACCTTC. Protein: CASSQERARDRPNYGYTF.

The sample holds one count of this clone. The chain employs TRBV27 and TRBJ2-2; 7 nucleotides align to TRBD2. V dropped 0 bases and J dropped 5; count of bases not matched to a gene: 9. This CDR3 has 17 residues. Germline-derived CDR1 and CDR2 are MNHEY and SMNVEV (reference sequence). In nucleotides, the CDR3 is TGTGCCAGCAGTTTATCGGGAGCGGGGATTGGAACCGGGGAGCTGTTTTTT. It translates to CASSLSGAGIGTGELFF.

The chain recombines TRBV16 with TRBJ1-2; 7 bases are a match to TRBD1. There are 13 residues in the CDR3. The V gene's germline CDR1 is KGHSY and CDR2 FQNENV. With 5 bases clipped from V and 8 bases from J, the junction kept 8 bases outside the gene matches. The CDR3 protein is CASSSGQRYGYTF. The CDR3 region has the DNA TGTGCCAGCAGCTCGGGACAGAGATACGGCTACACCTTC.

This clone showed up just once. This chain links TRBV29-1 with TRBJ1-3; D not certain. The germline gives CDR1 SQVTM, CDR2 ANQGSEA. This CDR3 is built from 13 residues. V was trimmed by 4 bases and J by 0 bases, leaving 7 bases between them. CDR3 DNA: TGCAGCGTTGTTCAAGGCTCTGGAAACACCATATATTTT. The encoded protein is CSVVQGSGNTIYF.

V usage is TRBV4-3 and J usage is TRBJ1-1; TRBD1 might be the D (5 bases). V was clipped by 0 bases and J by 1 base, with 15 bases between them. Germline-derived CDR1 and CDR2 are LGHNA and YSLEER. This CDR3 spans 17 amino acids. The chain's CDR3 is CASSQEVREQPNTEAFF. For the CDR3, the DNA is TGCGCCAGCAGCCAAGAGGTCAGGGAACAGCCGAACACTGAAGCTTTCTTT.

The chain uses TRBV24-1 and TRBJ1-1; D not resolved. Germline V gives CDR1 KGHDR, CDR2 SFDVKD. The CDR3 spans 15 residues. V dropped 3 bases and J dropped 4 bases, with 14 bases sitting between them. As DNA, the CDR3 is TGTGCCACCAGTGATACCACGGATTCTAGCACTGAAGCTTTCTTT. This sequence encodes CATSDTTDSSTEAFF.

The chain uses TRBV19 and TRBJ2-2; unclear D gene. The length of the CDR3 is 14 residues. Trimming took 0 bases from V and 6 from J, leaving 8 bases between them. Germline V CDR1 and CDR2: LNHDA, SQIVND (reference sequence). CDR3: CASSIDGVAGELFF. In nucleotides, the CDR3 is TGTGCCAGTAGTATAGATGGGGTGGCCGGGGAGCTGTTTTTT.

V usage is TRBV18 and J usage is TRBJ1-2; TRBD1 matches 11 bases. Trimming took 3 bases from V and 6 from J; bases not matched to a gene: 3. This CDR3 is 14 amino acids long. The germline V gene encodes CDR1 KGHSH and CDR2 LQKENI. The CDR3 loop is CASSPPGQGDGYTF. DNA for the CDR3: TGTGCCAGCTCACCCCCGGGACAGGGGGATGGCTACACCTTC.

The chain couples TRBV10-3 to TRBJ2-7; D call uncertain. The germline CDR1 and CDR2 sequences are ENHRY and SYGVKD. V lost 7 bases, J lost 6 bases, and 16 bases lay in between. The length of the CDR3 is 13 residues. As DNA, the CDR3 is TGTGCCATCAAGTCGGACCTTCAAGGCGAGCAGTACTTC. This gives the protein CAIKSDLQGEQYF.

V gene TRBV30 combines with J gene TRBJ1-1, with TRBD1 as a possible D gene (5 bases). Germline CDR1 and CDR2: GTSNPN and SVGIG (reference sequence). V gave up 2 bases and J gave up 5 bases, with 12 bases separating them. The CDR3 covers 13 residues. CDR3 protein: CAWSKSRQTEAFF. The CDR3 region has the DNA TGTGCCTGGAGTAAATCCCGACAGACTGAAGCTTTCTTT.

This chain links TRBV23-1 with TRBJ1-6; no clear D gene. TRBV23-1 is annotated as an ORF whose role is uncertain. The CDR3 consists of 14 residues. V lost 8 bases and J lost 0, with 8 bases in between. This chain's CDR3 is CASPASSYNSPLHF. CDR3 nucleotides: TGCGCCAGCCCGGCAAGCTCCTATAATTCACCCCTCCACTTT.

The CDR3 DNA follows: TGCAGCGTTGGGCACGGTAACACCGGGGAGCTGTTTTTT. Its protein product is CSVGHGNTGELFF. V and J are TRBV29-1 and TRBJ2-2; D not certain. The CDR3 covers 13 residues. Germline CDR1 SQVTM, CDR2 ANQGSEA. Trimming pared 4 bases from V and 2 bases from J, leaving 8 bases between.

The rearrangement links TRBV29-1 to TRBJ2-7, with unresolved D. CDR1 is SQVTM and CDR2 is ANQGSEA in the germline V gene. Trimming pared 3 bases from V and 6 bases from J, leaving 18 bases between. The CDR3 consists of 14 residues. CDR3 DNA: TGCAGCGTTGATTCCGACCAAGTCTTGGGCGAGCAGTACTTC. It codes for CSVDSDQVLGEQYF.

V and J are TRBV30 and TRBJ2-2; 7 bases match TRBD1. The V segment lost 8 bases and the J segment 4 bases; nucleotides outside the gene matches: 10. Looked up from germline, CDR1 is GTSNPN and CDR2 is SVGIG (reference sequence). This CDR3 comprises 14 residues. The DNA for the CDR3 is TGTGCCAAAAACAGGGGCCATACCACCGGGGAGCTGTTTTTT. Its translation is CAKNRGHTTGELFF. Full variable domain (outside the CDR3, taken from reference TRBV30 and TRBJ2-2): SQTIHQWPATLVQPVGSPLSLECTVEGTSNPNLYWYRQAAGRGLQLLFYSVGIGQISSEVPQNLSASRPQDRQFILSSKKLLLSDSGFYLCAKNRGHTTGELFFGEGSRLTVL.

This clone was recorded a few times. This chain uses TRBV6-5 with TRBJ1-2, with unresolved D. Trimming cost V 0 bases and J 4 bases, with 15 bases left between them. This CDR3 has 16 residues. Germline lookup yields CDR1 MNHEY and CDR2 SVGAGI. This chain's CDR3 is CASSYSFLGDSYGYTF. Here the CDR3 DNA reads TGTGCCAGCAGTTACTCGTTTCTGGGAGATTCCTATGGCTACACCTTC.